This TCR beta chain originates from a study of T cell clones after liver transplantation. Study overall: In this trial, immunosuppression withdrawal was attempted within 2 years of liver transplant.

Data came from immunoSEQ multiplex PCR; TCRdb stores just in-frame clones and leaves some out. The sample yields some 45,000 clones, around 83% seen once. The V end was cut by 4 bases, the J end by 4 bases, with 16 bases between. Germline loops: CDR1 SGHDN, CDR2 FVKESK. This CDR3 is 15 amino acids long. The specimen comprised CD4+ T cells from blood, sampled 24 months after liver transplant. The source of this sequence is a human patient who received a liver transplant. Some of the T cells might come from the graft donor. The V and J genes are TRBV14 and TRBJ1-1; maybe TRBD1 (5 bases). The CDR3 is CASSLPWGRVTEAFF. CDR3 nucleotide sequence: TGTGCCAGCAGCCTACCTTGGGGCAGGGTCACTGAAGCTTTCTTT.